These 2 T cell receptor beta chains originate from one sample sequenced in a study of cytomegalovirus exposure and HLA in healthy donors. Amplification used 60 Vbeta primers and 13 Jbeta primers. Some clones are missing from TCRdb's copy, which holds only in-frame ones; the method was immunoSEQ multiplex PCR. The sample holds 99,000 or so clones, over 80% seen once. Input material: PBMCs. The receptors stem from a female donor in good health and CMV-seropositive.

The chain links TRBV7-9 to TRBJ2-5, with D possibly TRBD1 on 5 matching bases. Germline V gene lookup returns CDR1 SEHNR and CDR2 FQNEAQ (reference sequence). V was clipped by 4 bases and J by 3 bases, with 12 bases between them. CDR3 length equals 14 residues. Here the CDR3 DNA reads TGTGCCAGCAGCTATCGAGGCAGGGAAGAGACCCAGTACTTC. Its translation: CASSYRGREETQYF.

This clone was counted between two and nine times. The rearrangement joins TRBV11-3 to TRBJ1-6, with 8 nucleotides matching TRBD1. Germline CDR1 and CDR2: SGHNT and YENEEA. V lost 6 bases and J lost 4; bases outside the gene matches: 14. CDR3 length: 18 residues. The CDR3 DNA sequence: TGTGCCAGCAGACTACAAAGGCTCCGGACAGGGTATAATTCACCCCTCCACTTT. It codes for CASRLQRLRTGYNSPLHF.